The present TCR beta chain was sequenced within a study of T cells after yellow fever vaccination. TCR cDNA was made by 5'RACE template switching, adding a universal primer site and UMIs. TCRdb used MiXCR to reprocess the 5' RACE reads, holding one entry per CDR3 protein. In the table there are roughly 400,000 distinct CDR3 sequences, 18% of which are singletons. This CDR3 spans 16 amino acids. After removal of 0 bases from V and 6 bases from J, the junction contained 8 bases not matched to a gene. Findings and limits, study-wide: Post-booster repertoires again held most primary-vaccination clones (just under 97% CD4, about 90% CD8). The appearance of a small share of clonotypes in both CD4 and CD8 compartments was observed.

In this sample, this clonotype turned up a few times. Its specificity is not known. The origin of this receptor is a man aged 18-30 years who received the YFV17D yellow fever vaccine. Specimen: PBMCs, collected before the yellow fever booster vaccination. V gene TRBV12-3 or TRBV12-4 combines with J gene TRBJ2-1, with 7 positions matching TRBD1. This chain's CDR3 is CASSLAGTVRGNEQFF. The CDR3 bases are TGTGCCAGCAGTTTAGCTGGGACAGTTAGAGGCAATGAGCAGTTCTTC.